This is a list of T cell receptor beta chains from one sample in a study of shared clonotypes between healthy human individuals. The protocol was immunoSEQ multiplex PCR, while the TCRdb copy is restricted to in-frame clones and leaves out a portion. The table shows 300,000 to 400,000 clones, with around 87% occurring only once. Specimen: memory CD8+ T cells sorted from blood. The receptors originated from a man in his late teens or twenties in good health. Both conserved end residues are part of each CDR3. The D gene is left open where the match is weak. Only part of the rows carry a size: once, few, many, or a class if the clone is expanded.

V	length	size	D	J	CDR3	DNA
TRBV30	15	.	.	TRBJ2-7	CAWSEQLGTGFEQYF	TGTGCCTGGAGTGAACAACTCGGGACGGGCTTCGAGCAGTACTTC
TRBV4-1	17	.	TRBD1	TRBJ2-7	CASSQDFGTASSYEQYF	TGCGCCAGCAGCCAAGATTTTGGGACAGCCTCATCCTACGAGCAGTACTTC
TRBV4-1	19	.	.	TRBJ2-5	CASSQVFTARDLEKETQYF	TGCGCCAGCAGCCAAGTCTTCACAGCCCGGGACCTTGAAAAAGAGACCCAGTACTTC
TRBV27	15	.	TRBD1	TRBJ2-7	CASSLRGQASYEQYF	TGTGCCAGCAGCCTAAGGGGACAGGCCTCCTACGAGCAGTACTTC
TRBV11-2	15	.	.	TRBJ2-7	CASRLSFGRRHEQYF	TGTGCCAGCAGGTTAAGCTTCGGGCGGAGGCACGAGCAGTACTTC
TRBV10-2	13	once	.	TRBJ1-2	CASSESNRPFYTF	TGCGCCAGCAGTGAGTCCAACCGTCCTTTTTACACCTTC
TRBV5-6	14	.	.	TRBJ1-2	CASSNGDPRYGYTF	TGTGCCAGCAGCAATGGAGATCCGCGGTATGGCTACACCTTC
TRBV7-6	15	once	TRBD1	TRBJ1-2	CASSLAGTGDYGYTF	TGTGCCAGCAGCTTAGCCGGGACAGGGGACTATGGCTACACCTTC
TRBV14	14	.	.	TRBJ1-2	CASSPPGQIYGYTF	TGTGCCAGCAGCCCACCAGGACAGATCTATGGCTACACCTTC
TRBV9	14	few	TRBD2	TRBJ2-7	CASSVAGGPREQYF	TGTGCCAGCAGCGTAGCGGGGGGGCCTCGGGAGCAGTACTTC
TRBV4-1	16	.	.	TRBJ2-7	CASSQTPDAPPHEQYF	TGCGCCAGCAGCCAAACCCCCGACGCCCCACCCCACGAGCAGTACTTC
TRBV5-5	13	.	.	TRBJ1-1	CASSFGRNTEAFF	TGTGCCAGCAGCTTTGGTAGAAACACTGAAGCTTTCTTT